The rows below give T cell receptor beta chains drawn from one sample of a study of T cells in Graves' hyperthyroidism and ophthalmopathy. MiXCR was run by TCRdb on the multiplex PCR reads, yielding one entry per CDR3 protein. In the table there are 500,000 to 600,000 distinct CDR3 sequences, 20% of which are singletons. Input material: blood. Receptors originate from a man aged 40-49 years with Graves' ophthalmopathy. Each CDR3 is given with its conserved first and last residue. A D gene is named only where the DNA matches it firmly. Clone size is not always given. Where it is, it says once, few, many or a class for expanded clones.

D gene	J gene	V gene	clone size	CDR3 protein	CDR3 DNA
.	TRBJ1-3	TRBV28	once	CASSASGVYGNTIYF	TGTGCCAGCAGTGCCAGCGGGGTATATGGAAACACCATATATTTT
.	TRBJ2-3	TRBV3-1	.	CASSRSGRDTQYF	TGTGCCAGCAGTCGATCCGGGCGTGATACGCAGTATTTT
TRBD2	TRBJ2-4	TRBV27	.	CVSSKGTSGTERGKNIQYF	TGTGTCAGCAGTAAGGGGACTAGCGGGACCGAGCGGGGCAAAAACATTCAGTACTTC
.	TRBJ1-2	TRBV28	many	CASFGEYGYTF	TGTGCCAGCTTCGGCGAGTATGGCTACACCTTC
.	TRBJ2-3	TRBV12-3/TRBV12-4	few	CASSLDRPDTQYF	TGTGCCAGCAGTTTAGACCGCCCAGATACGCAGTATTTT
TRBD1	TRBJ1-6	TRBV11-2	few	CASSSTGGRDSPLHF	TGTGCCAGCAGTTCAACAGGGGGACGGGATTCACCCCTCCACTTT
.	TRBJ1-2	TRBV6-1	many	CASSLAGGTGQRGYTF	TGTGCCAGCAGTCTAGCGGGGGGGACGGGGCAGCGAGGCTACACCTTC
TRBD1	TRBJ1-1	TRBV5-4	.	CASSGTGGAFF	TGTGCCAGCAGCGGGACAGGGGGTGCTTTCTTT
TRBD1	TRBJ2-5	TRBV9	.	CARSARDRGQETQYF	TGTGCCCGCAGCGCCCGGGACAGGGGCCAAGAGACCCAGTACTTC
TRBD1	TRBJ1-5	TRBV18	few	CASSETRTGEGYF	TGTGCCAGCTCTGAAACACGGACAGGGGAAGGGTATTTT
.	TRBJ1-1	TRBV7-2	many	CASSLGRTNTEAFF	TGTGCCAGCAGCTTAGGACGGACGAACACTGAAGCTTTCTTT
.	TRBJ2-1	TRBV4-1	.	CASSQEGGGEQFF	TGCGCCAGCAGCCAAGAAGGCGGTGGTGAGCAGTTCTTC
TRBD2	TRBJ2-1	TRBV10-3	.	CAINSPSGGNEQFF	TGTGCCATCAACTCCCCTAGCGGGGGAAATGAGCAGTTCTTC
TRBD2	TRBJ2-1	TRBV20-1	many	CSARDRLLAGANEQFF	TGCAGTGCTAGAGATCGGTTATTAGCGGGAGCTAATGAGCAGTTCTTC
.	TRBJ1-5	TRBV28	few	CASSWFSVQGYQPQHF	TGTGCCAGCAGTTGGTTCTCGGTACAGGGTTATCAGCCCCAGCATTTT
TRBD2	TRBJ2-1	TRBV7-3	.	CASSSTGTSGRFYEQFF	TGTGCCAGCAGCTCCACAGGGACTAGCGGGAGGTTCTATGAGCAGTTCTTC
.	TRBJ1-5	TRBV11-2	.	CASSLGIGGGFGNQPQHF	TGTGCCAGCAGCTTAGGGATTGGGGGTGGGTTTGGTAATCAGCCCCAGCATTTT
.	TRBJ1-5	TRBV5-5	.	CASSLSYRGNQPQHF	TGTGCCAGCAGCTTGTCATACAGGGGCAATCAGCCCCAGCATTTT
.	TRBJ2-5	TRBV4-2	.	CASSQVGGETQYF	TGTGCCAGCAGCCAAGTTGGGGGAGAGACCCAGTACTTC
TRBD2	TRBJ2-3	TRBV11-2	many	CASSPGLAGGGADTQYF	TGTGCCAGCAGCCCGGGACTAGCGGGAGGTGGGGCAGATACGCAGTATTTT
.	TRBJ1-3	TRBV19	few	CASSIRVSSGNTIYF	TGTGCCAGTAGTATCCGGGTAAGCTCTGGAAACACCATATATTTT
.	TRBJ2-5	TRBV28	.	CASSQSLSQETQYF	TGTGCCAGCAGCCAAAGTTTGAGCCAAGAGACCCAGTACTTC
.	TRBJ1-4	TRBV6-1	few	CASSESRPVEKLFF	TGTGCCAGCAGTGAATCCCGACCGGTGGAAAAACTGTTTTTT
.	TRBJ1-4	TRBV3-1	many	CASRMEGAEEKLFF	TGTGCCAGCAGAATGGAAGGGGCTGAAGAAAAACTGTTTTTT
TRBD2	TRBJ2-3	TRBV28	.	CWGGEVTDTQYF	TGTTGGGGGGGGGAAGTAACAGATACGCAGTATTTT
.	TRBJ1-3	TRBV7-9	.	CASSLGENTIYF	TGTGCCAGCAGCTTAGGAGAAAACACCATATATTTT
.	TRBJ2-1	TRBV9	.	CASSPQGRAVSEEFF	TGTGCCAGCAGCCCCCAGGGTAGGGCGGTTTCCGAGGAGTTCTTC
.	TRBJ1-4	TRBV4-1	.	CASSQEGSAGLNEKLFF	TGCGCCAGCAGCCAAGAAGGAAGCGCAGGGCTTAATGAAAAACTGTTTTTT
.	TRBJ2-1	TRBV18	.	CASSHRGAGAGPEQFF	TGTGCCAGCTCGCACAGGGGAGCGGGAGCGGGGCCTGAGCAGTTCTTC
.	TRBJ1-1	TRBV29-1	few	CSSRAGRNTEAFF	TGCAGCTCTAGGGCCGGGAGGAACACTGAAGCTTTCTTT
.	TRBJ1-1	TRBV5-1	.	CASSFTGPTEAFF	TGCGCCAGCAGCTTCACAGGGCCCACTGAAGCTTTCTTT
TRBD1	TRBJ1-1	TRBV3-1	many	CASRPGGNTEAFF	TGTGCCAGCAGACCAGGGGGGAACACTGAAGCTTTCTTT
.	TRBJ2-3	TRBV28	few	CASSLSASIDTDTQYF	TGTGCCAGCAGTTTATCAGCGAGTATCGACACAGATACGCAGTATTTT
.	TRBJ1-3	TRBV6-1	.	CASESRRETGNTIYF	TGTGCCAGCGAATCCCGGAGGGAAACTGGAAACACCATATATTTT
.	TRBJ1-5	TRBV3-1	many	CASSQGRGNQPQHF	TGTGCCAGCTCACAGGGACGGGGCAATCAGCCCCAGCATTTT
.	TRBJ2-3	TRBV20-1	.	CSARGGDTQYF	TGCAGTGCTAGAGGCGGGGATACGCAGTATTTT
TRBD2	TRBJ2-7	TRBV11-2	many	CASSLRGLAGLYEQYF	TGTGCCAGCAGCTTAAGGGGACTAGCGGGACTTTACGAGCAGTACTTC
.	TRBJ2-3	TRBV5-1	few	CASSLDSSRTDTQYF	TGCGCCAGCAGCTTGGACTCCTCTCGCACAGATACGCAGTATTTT
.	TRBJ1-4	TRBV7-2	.	CASSLWQEEKLFF	TGTGCCAGCAGCCTTTGGCAGGAAGAAAAACTGTTTTTT
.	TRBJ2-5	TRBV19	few	CVSSLKGLDKTQYF	TGTGTCAGTAGTTTGAAGGGGCTCGATAAGACCCAGTACTTC
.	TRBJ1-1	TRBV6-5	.	CASSYSNFGTPSEAFF	TGTGCCAGCAGTTACTCAAATTTCGGGACACCCTCTGAAGCTTTCTTT
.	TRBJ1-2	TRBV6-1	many	CASSPPYDEYGYTF	TGTGCCAGCAGTCCTCCGTATGACGAGTATGGCTACACCTTC
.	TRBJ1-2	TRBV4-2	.	CASSQGSGLNYGYTF	TGTGCCAGCAGCCAAGGGTCGGGCCTGAACTATGGCTACACCTTC
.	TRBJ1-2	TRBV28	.	CASSLVSPIYGYTF	TGTGCCAGCAGTTTAGTGTCACCGATCTATGGCTACACCTTC
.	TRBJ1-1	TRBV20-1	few	CSARDRRRLNTEAFF	TGCAGTGCTAGAGATCGAAGGAGACTAAACACTGAAGCTTTCTTT
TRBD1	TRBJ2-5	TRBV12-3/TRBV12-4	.	CASNSQGVQETQYF	TGTGCCAGCAACTCGCAGGGGGTCCAAGAGACCCAGTACTTC
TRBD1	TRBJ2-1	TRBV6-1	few	CASSLTGVGDEQFF	TGTGCCAGCAGCTTGACAGGGGTTGGGGATGAGCAGTTCTTC
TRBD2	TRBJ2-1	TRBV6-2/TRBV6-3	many	CASSPPGVAGYNEQFF	TGTGCCAGCAGCCCACCAGGGGTAGCGGGGTACAATGAGCAGTTCTTC